This entry features one T cell receptor (beta chain) sequence. This sample is drawn from a study of T cell responses to AZD1222 COVID-19 vaccine. The CDR3 loop spans 17 amino acids. V lost 2 bases and J lost 7, with 18 bases in between. In germline, CDR1 is KGHSH, CDR2 LQKENI. Only in-frame clones appear in the TCRdb table, and some are missing; sequencing was by immunoSEQ multiplex PCR. Of around 150,000 clones in the sample, roughly 90% were seen once. This chain connects TRBV18 to TRBJ1-6; D gene ambiguous. The TCR was taken from an adult in good health. The sample was peripheral blood, taken on day 0 of AZD1222 vaccination. The CDR3 DNA is TGTGCCAGCTCACCAGTCCCCAATTCAACGGGCAATTCACCCCTCCACTTT. Its translation: CASSPVPNSTGNSPLHF.